The 17 T cell receptor beta chains presented below share a single source sample, sequenced in a study of blood T cells in healthy people across ages (dated by TCRdb to about 2015). Libraries were prepared through 5' RACE. The sequencer listed for this sample is Illumina HiSeq 2500. The second PCR ran for about 6 to 12 cycles and used a J-beta primer mix along with a sample-barcoded 5' primer. The raw public data were reprocessed by TCRdb itself: fastp quality trimming at Q25, MiXCR clonotype calling, in-frame beta chains only. Rows are combined by CDR3 protein, so each entry shows the most common genes and DNA. The sample table lists roughly 1,000,000 distinct CDR3 sequences, approximately 25% of them with a count of one. The ten largest clones add up to about 0.69% of the sample. This same sample was also taken into another study, of T cells of mothers and their children.

The material sequenced was blood. The origin of the receptors is a girl aged 2-10 years in good health.

The gene calls are TRBV6-1 and TRBJ1-1, with 8 positions matching TRBD1. Trimming removed 5 bases from V and 9 bases from J; junction bases left unmatched: 14. The CDR3 length is 15 residues. In germline, CDR1 is MNHNS, CDR2 SASEGT. The CDR3 is CASSRTGKVAKKAFF. The CDR3 region has the DNA TGTGCCAGCAGTAGGACAGGGAAGGTGGCCAAGAAAGCTTTCTTT.

This clonotype showed up just a few times. The rearrangement joins TRBV5-1 to TRBJ1-4; no reliable D call. The CDR3 length is 15 residues. Looked up from germline, CDR1 is SGHRS and CDR2 is YFSETQ. Trimming took 0 bases from V and 5 from J, leaving 11 bases between them. The CDR3 reads CASSLVGFENEKLFF. The CDR3 coding sequence is TGCGCCAGCAGCTTGGTCGGGTTTGAGAATGAAAAACTGTTTTTT.

This clonotype has only a few counts. The gene calls are TRBV20-1 and TRBJ2-1; 7 nucleotides match TRBD2. The DNA matches TRBJ2-5 better at its end, which makes the J call doubtful. The CDR3 length is 14 residues. Germline loops: CDR1 DFQATT, CDR2 SNEGSKA (reference sequence). The CDR3 bases are TGCAGTGTCCCCCGGGGTAGCGGGCAAGAGACCCAGTACTTC. This translates into CSVPRGSGQETQYF.

This clonotype was recorded a few times. The chain recombines TRBV12-3 or TRBV12-4 with TRBJ1-2; D is undetermined. This CDR3 is built from 13 residues. V dropped 5 bases and J dropped 4 bases, with 11 bases sitting between them. CDR3 sequence (DNA): TGTGCCAGCAGTCCACATGGAGGCTATGGCTACACCTTC. Protein: CASSPHGGYGYTF.

The genes are TRBV7-8 and TRBJ2-1; no firm D call. Germline CDR1 and CDR2: SGHVS and FQNEAQ. Between the trimmed V and J ends, which lost 9 bases and 0 bases, there was a span of 15 bases. CDR3 length: 15 amino acids. CDR3 nucleotide sequence: TGTGCCAGTACGCCCCCTAGGAGCTCCTACAATGAGCAGTTCTTC. It translates to CASTPPRSSYNEQFF.

This clonotype came up a few times. The V call is TRBV6-1, the J call TRBJ2-5, with D unresolved. Germline V lookup: CDR1 MNHNS, CDR2 SASEGT. V was clipped by 0 bases and J by 3 bases, with 11 bases between them. There are 15 residues in the CDR3. This CDR3 is CASSEAGSPKETQYF. The CDR3 region has the DNA TGTGCCAGCAGTGAAGCGGGAAGTCCGAAAGAGACCCAGTACTTC.

The sample holds a few counts of this clonotype. J is TRBJ1-6 and V is TRBV5-1, with TRBD1 matching over 11 bases. V lost 4 bases and J lost 10; bases outside the gene matches: 10. The CDR3 is made up of 16 amino acids. Germline V gene data show CDR1 as SGHRS and CDR2 as YFSETQ. CDR3 sequence: CASSATPGTGGSPLHF. The DNA for the CDR3 is TGCGCCAGCAGCGCAACTCCCGGGACAGGGGGGTCACCCCTCCACTTT.

The CDR3 loop is CASSLFNGRAHNEQFF. DNA for the CDR3: TGTGCCAGCAGCTTATTTAACGGGAGGGCGCACAATGAGCAGTTCTTC. The V and J genes are TRBV7-9 and TRBJ2-1; TRBD2 matches at 8 bases. CDR3 length: 16 amino acids. Per germline, CDR1 SEHNR and CDR2 FQNEAQ (reference sequence). V lost 2 bases to trimming and J lost 5 bases; unmatched junction nucleotides: 8.

The chain carries TRBV7-9 and TRBJ2-5, with D hard to call. The V end lost 2 bases, the J end lost 0 bases, and 13 bases lay between the germline ends. Germline CDR1 reads SEHNR; CDR2 reads FQNEAQ (reference sequence). There are 16 residues in the CDR3. CDR3 region: CASSLSLPANQETQYF. The CDR3 coding sequence is TGTGCCAGCAGCTTATCCCTACCGGCGAACCAAGAGACCCAGTACTTC.

The chain joins TRBV28 to TRBJ1-1, with D hard to call. V lost 4 bases to trimming and J lost 8 bases, with 8 bases between them. CDR1 and CDR2 from the germline V gene are MDHEN and SYDVKM. The length of the CDR3 is 11 residues. The CDR3 is CASSSSSEAFF. The CDR3 DNA reads TGTGCCAGCAGTTCTTCCTCCGAAGCTTTCTTT.

The genes are TRBV6-2 or TRBV6-3 and TRBJ2-1; D is uncertain. Germline V gene data show CDR1 as MNHEY and CDR2 as SVGEGT. The length of the CDR3 is 15 residues. Trimming pared 2 bases from V and 4 bases from J, leaving 12 bases between. For the CDR3, the DNA is TGTGCCAGCAGTTACGTGGCGACCATTTACAATGAGCAGTTCTTC. It is translated as CASSYVATIYNEQFF.

This clonotype has just a few counts. This chain links TRBV3-1 with TRBJ1-2; D gene unclear. CDR1 and CDR2 (germline): LGHDT, YNNKEL (reference sequence). Trimming removed 1 base from V and 4 bases from J, with 7 bases in between. This CDR3 is 13 amino acids long. The CDR3 loop is CASSQGEIYGYTF. CDR3 DNA sequence: TGTGCCAGCAGCCAAGGGGAGATCTATGGCTACACCTTC.

The J gene is TRBJ2-5, the V gene TRBV14; D uncertain. The CDR3 length is 12 residues. With 4 bases removed from V and 4 bases from J, the gap between germline ends came to 7 bases. Germline CDR1 SGHDN, CDR2 FVKESK. As DNA, the CDR3 is TGTGCCAGCAGCCTTCGACCAGAGACCCAGTACTTC. Amino acids: CASSLRPETQYF.

There are many counts of this clonotype. This chain links TRBV20-1 with TRBJ1-1; 10 bases are shared with TRBD1. The CDR3 runs 12 residues. Trimming took 5 bases from V and 3 from J; bases not matched to a gene: 0. Germline V gives CDR1 DFQATT, CDR2 SNEGSKA (reference sequence). CDR3 nucleotides: TGCAGTGCTGGACAGGGGGACACTGAAGCTTTCTTT. Amino acids: CSAGQGDTEAFF.

V usage is TRBV3-1 and J usage is TRBJ1-1, with D perhaps matching TRBD1 (6 bases). Germline-derived CDR1 and CDR2 are LGHDT and YNNKEL (reference sequence). V was clipped by 1 base and J by 0 bases, with 18 bases between them. This CDR3 has 18 amino acids. CDR3 coding DNA: TGTGCCAGCAGCCAAGCTGGGGGGCGCGGAGAAATGAACACTGAAGCTTTCTTT. It is translated as CASSQAGGRGEMNTEAFF.

V is TRBV29-1 and J is TRBJ2-7; 8 bases are a match to TRBD2. J gave up 9 bases and V 2 bases, and 15 bases lay outside the gene matches. This CDR3 is 15 amino acids long. The V gene's germline CDR1 is SQVTM and CDR2 ANQGSEA. CDR3 sequence (DNA): TGCAGCGTTGAATTAGCGGGATTCGCTCCCCCGGCGCAGTACTTC. Protein: CSVELAGFAPPAQYF.

The chain couples TRBV29-1 to TRBJ2-5; TRBD1 matches at 9 bases. The last part of the DNA fits TRBJ2-7 better; the J call may be wrong. This CDR3 is built from 13 residues. CDR1 is SQVTM, CDR2 ANQGSEA, per germline. The CDR3 is CSVRTGENYEQYF. The CDR3 coding sequence is TGCAGCGTTCGGACAGGGGAAAATTACGAGCAGTACTTC.